Below, one T cell receptor (beta chain) is given with its context. No antigen is known for it. These data are taken from a study of cytomegalovirus exposure and HLA in healthy donors. Whole-study results and caveats: TCR beta chains numbering some 150 were designated cytomegalovirus-associated. For most TCR sequences rarity was the rule, although some public TCRs occurred in many donors.

Data came from immunoSEQ multiplex PCR; TCRdb stores just in-frame clones and leaves some out. The table shows 20,000 to 25,000 clones, with around 97% occurring only once. CDR3 length: 14 residues. V dropped 4 bases and J dropped 0; count of bases not matched to a gene: 2. Germline V gene lookup returns CDR1 MDHEN and CDR2 SYDVKM. This receptor was taken from a young man in good health and CMV-seropositive. Sequenced material: PBMCs. This chain joins TRBV28 and TRBJ1-2; 7 nucleotides match TRBD1. CDR3 coding DNA: TGTGCCAGCAGTTCCGGGACAGCTAACTATGGCTACACCTTC. Translation: CASSSGTANYGYTF.